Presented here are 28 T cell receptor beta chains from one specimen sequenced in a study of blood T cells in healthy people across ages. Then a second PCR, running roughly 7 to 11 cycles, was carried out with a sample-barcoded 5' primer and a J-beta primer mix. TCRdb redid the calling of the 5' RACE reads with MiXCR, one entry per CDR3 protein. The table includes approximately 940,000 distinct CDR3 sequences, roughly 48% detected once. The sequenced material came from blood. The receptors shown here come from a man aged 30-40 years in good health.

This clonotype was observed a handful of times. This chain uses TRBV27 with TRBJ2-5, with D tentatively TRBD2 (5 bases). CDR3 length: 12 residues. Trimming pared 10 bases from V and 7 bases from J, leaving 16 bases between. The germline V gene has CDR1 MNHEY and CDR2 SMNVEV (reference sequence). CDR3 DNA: TGTGCCACCCGGGAACTTTTTGGGACCCAGTACTTC. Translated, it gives CATRELFGTQYF.

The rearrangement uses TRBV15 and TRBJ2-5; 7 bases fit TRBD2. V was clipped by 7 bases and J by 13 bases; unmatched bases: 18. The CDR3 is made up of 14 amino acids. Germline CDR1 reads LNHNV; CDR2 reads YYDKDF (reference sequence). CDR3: CATTAEGRGTHRYF. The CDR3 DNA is TGTGCCACCACCGCTGAGGGGCGGGGGACCCACCGGTACTTC.

In DNA, the CDR3 is TGCAGCGTTGAAAGGGCGGGCTCCTACGAGCAGTACTTC. It yields the protein CSVERAGSYEQYF. The chain links TRBV29-1 to TRBJ2-7; a weak D match, TRBD2 (5 bases). Trimming removed 2 bases at V and 0 bases at J, with 8 bases between. The CDR3 covers 13 residues. Looked up from germline, CDR1 is SQVTM and CDR2 is ANQGSEA.

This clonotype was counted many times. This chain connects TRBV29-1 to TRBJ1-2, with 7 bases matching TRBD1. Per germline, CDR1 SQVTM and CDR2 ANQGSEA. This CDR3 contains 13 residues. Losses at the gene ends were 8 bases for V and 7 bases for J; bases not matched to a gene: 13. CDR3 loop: CSMRDSQLGGYTF. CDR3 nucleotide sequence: TGCAGCATGCGGGACAGCCAACTAGGTGGCTACACCTTC.

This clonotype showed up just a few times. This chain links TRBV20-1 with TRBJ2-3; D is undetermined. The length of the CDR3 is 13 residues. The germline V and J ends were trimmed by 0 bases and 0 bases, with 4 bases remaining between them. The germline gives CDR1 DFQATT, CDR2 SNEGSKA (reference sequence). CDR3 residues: CSARDASTDTQYF. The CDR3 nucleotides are TGCAGTGCTAGAGATGCTAGCACAGATACGCAGTATTTT.

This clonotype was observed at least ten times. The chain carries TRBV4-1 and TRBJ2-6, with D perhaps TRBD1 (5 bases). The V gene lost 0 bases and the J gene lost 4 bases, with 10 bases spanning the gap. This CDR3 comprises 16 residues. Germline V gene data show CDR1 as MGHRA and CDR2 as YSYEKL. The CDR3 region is CASSQEIRAGANVLTF. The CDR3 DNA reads TGCGCCAGCAGCCAAGAAATCAGGGCCGGGGCCAACGTCCTGACTTTC.

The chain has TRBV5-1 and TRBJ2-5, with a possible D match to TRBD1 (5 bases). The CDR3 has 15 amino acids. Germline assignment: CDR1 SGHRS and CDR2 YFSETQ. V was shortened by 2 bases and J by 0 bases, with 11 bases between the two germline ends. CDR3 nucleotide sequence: TGCGCCAGCAGCTTCCGCGACAGATACCAAGAGACCCAGTACTTC. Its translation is CASSFRDRYQETQYF.

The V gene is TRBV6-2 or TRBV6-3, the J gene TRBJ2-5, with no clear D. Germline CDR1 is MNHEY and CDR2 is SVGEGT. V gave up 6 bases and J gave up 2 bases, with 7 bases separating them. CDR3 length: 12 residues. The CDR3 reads CASRAVQETQYF. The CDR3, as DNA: TGTGCCAGCAGAGCTGTACAAGAGACCCAGTACTTC.

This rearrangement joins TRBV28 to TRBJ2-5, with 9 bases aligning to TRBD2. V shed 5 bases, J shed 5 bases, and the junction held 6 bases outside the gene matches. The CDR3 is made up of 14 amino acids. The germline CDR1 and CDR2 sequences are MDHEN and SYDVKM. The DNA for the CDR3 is TGTGCCAGCAGTGTTTTAGCGGGAGACGAGACCCAGTACTTC. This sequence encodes CASSVLAGDETQYF.

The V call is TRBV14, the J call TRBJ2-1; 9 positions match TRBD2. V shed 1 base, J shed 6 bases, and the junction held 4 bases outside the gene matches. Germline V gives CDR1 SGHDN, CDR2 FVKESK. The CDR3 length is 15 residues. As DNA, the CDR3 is TGTGCCAGCAGCCAAGTAGCGGGGGCGTCCAATGAGCAGTTCTTC. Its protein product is CASSQVAGASNEQFF.

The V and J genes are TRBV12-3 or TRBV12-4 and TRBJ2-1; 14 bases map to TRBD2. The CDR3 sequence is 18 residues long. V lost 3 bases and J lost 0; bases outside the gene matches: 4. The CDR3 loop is CASSLGLAGVSSYNEQFF. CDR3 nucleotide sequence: TGTGCCAGCAGTTTGGGACTAGCGGGAGTGAGCTCCTACAATGAGCAGTTCTTC.

For the CDR3, the DNA is TGCGCCAGCAGCTTGCCGACAGGGGGAAGCCACAATGAGCAGTTCTTC. Amino acids: CASSLPTGGSHNEQFF. V is TRBV5-1 and J is TRBJ2-1; 9 nucleotides match TRBD1. CDR3 length: 16 amino acids. The V and J ends lost 1 base and 5 bases, in that order; junction bases with no gene match: 7. The germline gives CDR1 SGHRS, CDR2 YFSETQ.

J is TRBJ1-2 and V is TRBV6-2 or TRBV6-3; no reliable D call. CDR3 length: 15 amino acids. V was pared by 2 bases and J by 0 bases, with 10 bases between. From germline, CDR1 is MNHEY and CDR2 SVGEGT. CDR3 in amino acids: CASSYEERPNYGYTF. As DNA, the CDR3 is TGTGCCAGCAGTTACGAGGAGAGACCTAACTATGGCTACACCTTC.

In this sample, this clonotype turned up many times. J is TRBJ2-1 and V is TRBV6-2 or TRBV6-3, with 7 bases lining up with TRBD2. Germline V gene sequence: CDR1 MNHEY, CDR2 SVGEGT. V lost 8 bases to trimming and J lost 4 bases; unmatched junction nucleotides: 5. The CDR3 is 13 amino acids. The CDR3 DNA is TGTGCCAGCGGACGGGGGGATTACAATGAGCAGTTCTTC. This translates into CASGRGDYNEQFF.

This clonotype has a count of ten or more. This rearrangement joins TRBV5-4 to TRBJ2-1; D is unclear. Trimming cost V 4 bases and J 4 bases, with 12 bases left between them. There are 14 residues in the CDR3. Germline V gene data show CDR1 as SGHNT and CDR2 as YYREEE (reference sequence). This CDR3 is CASSPAAPYNEQFF. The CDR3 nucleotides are TGTGCCAGCAGCCCCGCAGCCCCGTACAATGAGCAGTTCTTC.

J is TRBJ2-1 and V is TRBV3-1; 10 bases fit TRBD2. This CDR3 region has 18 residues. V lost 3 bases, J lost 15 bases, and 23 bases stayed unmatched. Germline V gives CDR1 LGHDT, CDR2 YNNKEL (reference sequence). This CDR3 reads CASSHENSASLAGVAVFF. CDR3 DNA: TGTGCCAGCAGCCACGAAAACTCAGCTTCTCTAGCGGGGGTTGCGGTGTTCTTC.

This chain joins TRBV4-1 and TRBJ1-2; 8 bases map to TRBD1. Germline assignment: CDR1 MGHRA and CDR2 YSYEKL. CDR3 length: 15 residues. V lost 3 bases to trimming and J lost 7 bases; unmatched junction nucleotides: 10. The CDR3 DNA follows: TGCGCCAGCAGCCAGGACGGGACAGGTTGGGGTGGCTACACCTTC. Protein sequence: CASSQDGTGWGGYTF.

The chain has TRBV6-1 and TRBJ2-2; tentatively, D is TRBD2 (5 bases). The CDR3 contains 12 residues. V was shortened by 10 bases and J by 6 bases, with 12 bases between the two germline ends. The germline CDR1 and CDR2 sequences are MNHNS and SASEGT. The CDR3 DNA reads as TGTGCCACTACGAGGGATCCCGGGGAGCTGTTTTTT. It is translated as CATTRDPGELFF.

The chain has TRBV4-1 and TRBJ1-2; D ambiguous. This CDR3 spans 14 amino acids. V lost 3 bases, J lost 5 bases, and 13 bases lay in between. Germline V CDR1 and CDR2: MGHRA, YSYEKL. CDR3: CASSQGDGLYGYTF. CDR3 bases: TGCGCCAGCAGCCAGGGTGACGGATTGTATGGCTACACCTTC.

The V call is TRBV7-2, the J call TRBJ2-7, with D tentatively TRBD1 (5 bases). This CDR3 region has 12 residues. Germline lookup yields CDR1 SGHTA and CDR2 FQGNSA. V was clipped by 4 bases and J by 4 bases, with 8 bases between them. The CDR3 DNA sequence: TGTGCCAGCAGCTGGGGCAAGTACGAGCAGTACTTC. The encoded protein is CASSWGKYEQYF.

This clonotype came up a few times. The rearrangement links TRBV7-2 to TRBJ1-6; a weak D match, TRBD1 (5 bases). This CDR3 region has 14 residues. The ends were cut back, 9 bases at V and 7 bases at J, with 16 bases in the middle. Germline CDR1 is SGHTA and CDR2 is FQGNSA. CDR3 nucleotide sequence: TGTGCCAGTAGCGAGCGGGGGGTAAATTCACCCCTCCACTTT. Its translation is CASSERGVNSPLHF.

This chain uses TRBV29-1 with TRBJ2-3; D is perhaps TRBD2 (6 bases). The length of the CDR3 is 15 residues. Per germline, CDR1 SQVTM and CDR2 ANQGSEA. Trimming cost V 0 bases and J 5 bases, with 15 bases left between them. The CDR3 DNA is TGCAGCGTTGAAGATCGTTATGGGGGGATAGATACGCAGTATTTT. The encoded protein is CSVEDRYGGIDTQYF.

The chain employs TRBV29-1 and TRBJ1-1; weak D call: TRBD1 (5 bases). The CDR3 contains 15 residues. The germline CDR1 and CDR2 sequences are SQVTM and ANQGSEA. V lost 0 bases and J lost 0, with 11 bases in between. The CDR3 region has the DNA TGCAGCGTTGAAGATACAGGCAGACTGAACACTGAAGCTTTCTTT. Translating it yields CSVEDTGRLNTEAFF.

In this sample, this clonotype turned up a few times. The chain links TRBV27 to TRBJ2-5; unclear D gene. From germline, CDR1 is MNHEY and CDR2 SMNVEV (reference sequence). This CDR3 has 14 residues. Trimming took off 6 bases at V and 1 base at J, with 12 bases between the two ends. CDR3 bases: TGTGCCAGCAGACCCCGAGGTAGCCAAGAGACCCAGTACTTC. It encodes CASRPRGSQETQYF.

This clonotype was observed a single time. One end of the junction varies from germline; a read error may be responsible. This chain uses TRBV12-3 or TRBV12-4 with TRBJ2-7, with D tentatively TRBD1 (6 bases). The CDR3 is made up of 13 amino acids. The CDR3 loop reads CTSRGGATYEQYF. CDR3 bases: TGTACCAGCAGGGGCGGCGCAACCTACGAGCAGTACTTC.

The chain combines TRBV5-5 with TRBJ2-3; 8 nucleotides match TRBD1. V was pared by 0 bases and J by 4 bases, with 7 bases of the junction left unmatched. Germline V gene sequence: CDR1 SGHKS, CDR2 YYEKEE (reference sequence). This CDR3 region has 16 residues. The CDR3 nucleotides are TGTGCCAGCAGCTTGGAAGGACAGGGATGGGCAGATACGCAGTATTTT. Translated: CASSLEGQGWADTQYF. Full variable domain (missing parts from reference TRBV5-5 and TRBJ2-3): DAGVTQSPTHLIKTRGQQVTLRCSPISGHKSVSWYQQVLGQGPQFIFQYYEKEERGRGNFPDRFSARQFPNYSSELNVNALLLGDSALYLCASSLEGQGWADTQYFGPGTRLTVL.

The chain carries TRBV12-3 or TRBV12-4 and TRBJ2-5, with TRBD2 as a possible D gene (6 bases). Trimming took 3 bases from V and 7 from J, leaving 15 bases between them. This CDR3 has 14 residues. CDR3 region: CASSFRGLSMTQYF. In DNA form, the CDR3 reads TGTGCCAGCAGTTTTAGGGGACTTTCAATGACCCAGTACTTC.

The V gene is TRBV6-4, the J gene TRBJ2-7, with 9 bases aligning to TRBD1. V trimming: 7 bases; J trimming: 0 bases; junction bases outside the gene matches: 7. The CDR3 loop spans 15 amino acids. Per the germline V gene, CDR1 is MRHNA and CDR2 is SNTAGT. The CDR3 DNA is TGTGCCAGCAACGACAGGGGGATGAACTCCTACGAGCAGTACTTC. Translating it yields CASNDRGMNSYEQYF.